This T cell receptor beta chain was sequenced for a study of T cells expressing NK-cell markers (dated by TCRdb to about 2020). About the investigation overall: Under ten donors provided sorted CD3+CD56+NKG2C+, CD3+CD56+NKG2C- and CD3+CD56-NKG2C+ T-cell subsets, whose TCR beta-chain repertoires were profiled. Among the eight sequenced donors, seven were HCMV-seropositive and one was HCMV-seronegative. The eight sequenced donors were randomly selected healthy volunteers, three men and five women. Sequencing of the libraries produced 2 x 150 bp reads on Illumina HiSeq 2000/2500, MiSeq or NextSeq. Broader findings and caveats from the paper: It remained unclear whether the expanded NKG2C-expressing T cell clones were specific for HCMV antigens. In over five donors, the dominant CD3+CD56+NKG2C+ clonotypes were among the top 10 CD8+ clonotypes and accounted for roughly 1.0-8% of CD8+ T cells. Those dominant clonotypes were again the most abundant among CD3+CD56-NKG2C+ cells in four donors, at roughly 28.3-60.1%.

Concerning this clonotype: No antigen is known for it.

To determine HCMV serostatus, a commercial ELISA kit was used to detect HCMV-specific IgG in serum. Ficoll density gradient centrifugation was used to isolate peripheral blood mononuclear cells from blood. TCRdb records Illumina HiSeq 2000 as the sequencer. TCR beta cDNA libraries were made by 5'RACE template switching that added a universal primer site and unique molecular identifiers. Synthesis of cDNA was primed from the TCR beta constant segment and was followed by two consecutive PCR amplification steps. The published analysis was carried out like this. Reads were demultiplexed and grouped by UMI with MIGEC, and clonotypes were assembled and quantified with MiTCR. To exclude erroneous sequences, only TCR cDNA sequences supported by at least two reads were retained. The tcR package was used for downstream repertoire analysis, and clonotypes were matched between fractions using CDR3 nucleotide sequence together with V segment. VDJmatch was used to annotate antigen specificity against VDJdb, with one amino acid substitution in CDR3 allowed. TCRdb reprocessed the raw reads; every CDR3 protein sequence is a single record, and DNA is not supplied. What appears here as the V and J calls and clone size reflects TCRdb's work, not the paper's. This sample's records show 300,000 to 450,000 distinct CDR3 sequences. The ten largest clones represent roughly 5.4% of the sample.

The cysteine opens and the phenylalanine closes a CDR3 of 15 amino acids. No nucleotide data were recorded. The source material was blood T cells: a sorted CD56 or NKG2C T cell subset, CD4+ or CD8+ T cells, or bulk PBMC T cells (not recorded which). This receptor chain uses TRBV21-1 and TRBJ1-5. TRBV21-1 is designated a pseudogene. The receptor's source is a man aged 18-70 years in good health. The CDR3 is CASSTSVGSNQPQHF.